This T cell receptor beta chain was sequenced for a study of T cell clonotyping in hematopoietic cell transplantation. Overall study results and limits: Without cell sorting, CD4 versus CD8 contributions remain unresolved. At the given depth, recipient repertoires were over 97% de novo clonotypes. After transplant, recipient diversity fell while pathologically expanded clonotypes grew through day 180.

Here immunoSEQ multiplex PCR was the method, and the copy in TCRdb shows in-frame clones only, minus some. Of approximately 25,000 clones in the sample, more than 90% were seen once. Details on this clone: Its specificity is unknown.

The CDR3 sequence is 14 residues long. Per the germline V gene, CDR1 is GTSNPN and CDR2 is SVGIG (reference sequence). Trimming cost V 0 bases and J 5 bases, with 11 bases left between them. This TCR came from a man aged 50 to 60 in good health. Some clones in this sample may be carry-over from other donors' samples. The sequencing input was peripheral blood mononuclear cells. The chain combines TRBV30 with TRBJ2-1; unclear D gene. The CDR3: CAWSVIGENNEQFF. The CDR3 nucleotides read TGTGCCTGGAGTGTAATTGGGGAAAACAATGAGCAGTTCTTC.